The clone carrying this T cell receptor (beta chain) was recorded once. The sample is drawn from a study of radiotherapy plus CTLA-4 blockade in lung cancer. V dropped 2 bases and J dropped 7; count of bases not matched to a gene: 2. The CDR3 has 12 residues. CDR1 SGHRS and CDR2 YFSETQ come from the germline V gene. The method was immunoSEQ multiplex PCR; TCRdb's version includes in-frame clones alone and lacks a portion of them. The repertoire holds about 59,000 clones, approximately 68% seen once, with around 8% in the top ten. The sequence came from a human donor with non-small cell lung cancer whose response to radiotherapy plus ipilimumab could not be evaluated. The starting material was peripheral blood, obtained from a patient treated with radiotherapy plus ipilimumab. V and J are TRBV5-1 and TRBJ1-2, with 7 bases aligning to TRBD1. The CDR3, as DNA: TGCGCCAGCAGCTTACAGGGGCCTGGCTACACCTTC. It yields the protein CASSLQGPGYTF.